This T cell receptor (beta chain) is drawn from a study of patients and donors after allogeneic stem cell transplantation. This clonotype turned up a few times. TCRdb analysed the RT-PCR reads with MiXCR anew, one entry per CDR3 protein. The data show under 200,000 distinct CDR3 sequences, about 29% seen once. The CDR3 sequence is 11 residues long. V lost 1 base and J lost 5, with 2 bases in between. The V gene's germline CDR1 is MNHEY and CDR2 SVGEGT. The clonotype comes from a human donor who was either an allogeneic HSCT recipient or a stem cell or donor lymphocyte infusion donor (not recorded which). It is not recorded whose cells these are; they may come from a transplant donor. The sample consisted of blood, either unsorted or a sorted T cell fraction (not recorded which). The J gene is TRBJ2-5, the V gene TRBV6-2 or TRBV6-3; D gene ambiguous. The CDR3 loop reads CASSYYETQYF. For the CDR3, the DNA is TGTGCCAGCAGTTACTATGAGACCCAGTACTTC.